A single sample gave rise to the 8 T cell receptor beta chains below, sequenced in a study of blood T cell repertoires in COVID-19. The table came from immunoSEQ multiplex PCR; TCRdb's copy has only in-frame clones and leaves some out. The top ten hold approximately 6.8% of the sample, which has 90,000 to 120,000 clones, 88% seen once. Sequenced material: peripheral blood. Every receptor here comes from a man aged 45-60 years with active or convalescent COVID-19.

This rearrangement joins TRBV11-1 to TRBJ2-7; D perhaps matches TRBD2 (6 bases). V gave up 5 bases and J gave up 3 bases, with 17 bases separating them. Germline CDR1 SGHAT, CDR2 FQDESV (reference sequence). The CDR3 is 15 residues long. DNA for the CDR3: TGTGCCAGCAGCCTAAGGACTAACAATGACTACGAGCAGTACTTC. It yields the protein CASSLRTNNDYEQYF.

V usage is TRBV12-3 or TRBV12-4 and J usage is TRBJ2-3; D perhaps matches TRBD1 (5 bases). Trimming took off 2 bases at V and 3 bases at J, with 6 bases between the two ends. CDR3 size: 13 residues. The CDR3 is CASSLPGTDTQYF. In nucleotides, the CDR3 is TGTGCCAGCAGTTTACCAGGGACAGATACGCAGTATTTT.

CDR3 sequence reads: CASSSSGWSTERAFF. CDR3 coding DNA: TGTGCCAGCAGTTCCTCGGGCTGGTCGACAGAAAGGGCTTTCTTT. The V call is TRBV28, the J call TRBJ1-1; D might be TRBD1 (5 bases). This CDR3 has 15 residues. V was shortened by 4 bases and J by 11 bases, with 23 bases between the two germline ends. The germline V gene has CDR1 MDHEN and CDR2 SYDVKM.

The rearrangement uses TRBV4-1 and TRBJ1-3, with D hard to call. Deletions cut 1 base from V and 7 bases from J, with 11 bases between. The CDR3 length is 14 residues. Germline assignment: CDR1 MGHRA and CDR2 YSYEKL. The CDR3 here is CASSQVEGRNTIYF. The DNA for the CDR3 is TGCGCCAGCAGCCAAGTTGAGGGTAGGAACACCATATATTTT.

The J gene is TRBJ1-1, the V gene TRBV6-2 or TRBV6-3, with a tentative D call TRBD1 (5 bases). CDR1 and CDR2 from the germline V gene are MNHEY and SVGEGT. The V end was cut by 2 bases, the J end by 1 base, with 8 bases between. The CDR3 has 14 amino acids. Here the CDR3 DNA reads TGTGCCAGCAGTTACAGGGGTGGGAACACTGAAGCTTTCTTT. It specifies CASSYRGGNTEAFF.

The chain links TRBV2 to TRBJ1-2; 12 bases align to TRBD1. The CDR3 sequence is 17 residues long. Germline loops: CDR1 SNHLY, CDR2 FYNNEI. Germline trimming cut 3 bases from V and 4 bases from J; bases unmatched to any gene: 9. CDR3 bases: TGTGCCAGCAGTGAGCAACCCCGGGACAGGGGGCTCTATGGCTACACCTTC. It is translated as CASSEQPRDRGLYGYTF. Full variable domain (rest looked up from reference TRBV2 and TRBJ1-2): EPEVTQTPSHQVTQMGQEVILRCVPISNHLYFYWYRQILGQKVEFLVSFYNNEISEKSEIFDDQFSVERPDGSNFTLKIRSTKLEDSAMYFCASSEQPRDRGLYGYTFGSGTRLTVV.

This chain uses TRBV6-2 or TRBV6-3 with TRBJ1-1, with 9 bases matching TRBD1. This CDR3 region has 14 residues. Germline lookup yields CDR1 MNHEY and CDR2 SVGEGT. V was pared by 5 bases and J by 5 bases, with 6 bases of the junction left unmatched. CDR3 in DNA: TGTGCCAGCAGTCAGACAGGGGGGGAGACTGAAGCTTTCTTT. Protein product: CASSQTGGETEAFF.

The chain has TRBV19 and TRBJ2-3, with TRBD1 matching over 11 bases. After removal of 4 bases from V and 5 bases from J, the junction contained 11 bases not matched to a gene. This CDR3 region has 17 residues. CDR1 and CDR2 from the germline V gene are LNHDA and SQIVND (reference sequence). The CDR3 loop reads CASSTVSWTGGKDTQYF. CDR3 sequence (DNA): TGTGCCAGTAGTACCGTATCTTGGACAGGGGGCAAAGATACGCAGTATTTT.